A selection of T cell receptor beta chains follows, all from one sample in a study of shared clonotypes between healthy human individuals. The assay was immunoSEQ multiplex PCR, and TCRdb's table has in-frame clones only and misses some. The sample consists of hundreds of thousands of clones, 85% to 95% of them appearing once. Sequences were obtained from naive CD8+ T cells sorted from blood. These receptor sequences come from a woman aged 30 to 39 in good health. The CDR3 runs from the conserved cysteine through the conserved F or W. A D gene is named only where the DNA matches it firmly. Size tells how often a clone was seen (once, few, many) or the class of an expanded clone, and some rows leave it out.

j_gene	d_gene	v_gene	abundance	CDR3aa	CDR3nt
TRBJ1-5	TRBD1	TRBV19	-	CASLINTGQGANQPQHF	TGTGCCAGTCTTATAAACACGGGACAGGGGGCTAATCAGCCCCAGCATTTT
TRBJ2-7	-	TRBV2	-	CASSEENLGEYEQYF	TGTGCCAGCAGTGAAGAAAATTTGGGGGAATACGAGCAGTACTTC
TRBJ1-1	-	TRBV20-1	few	CSAYLNTEAFF	TGCAGTGCTTATTTGAACACTGAAGCTTTCTTT
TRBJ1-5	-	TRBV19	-	CASREGQNYDQPQHF	TGTGCCAGTAGAGAAGGACAGAACTACGATCAGCCCCAGCATTTT
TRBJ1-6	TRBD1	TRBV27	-	CASRPGTANNSPLHF	TGTGCCAGCAGGCCCGGGACAGCTAATAATTCACCCCTCCACTTT
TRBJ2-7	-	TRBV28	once	CASSLLGVEQYF	TGTGCCAGCAGTTTATTGGGGGTCGAGCAGTACTTC
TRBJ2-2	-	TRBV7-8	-	CASSTAPNTGELFF	TGTGCCAGCAGCACTGCACCGAACACCGGGGAGCTGTTTTTT
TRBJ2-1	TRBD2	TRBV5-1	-	CASSLGGGRASVYNEQFF	TGCGCCAGCAGCTTGGGGGGCGGGAGGGCCTCGGTCTACAATGAGCAGTTCTTC
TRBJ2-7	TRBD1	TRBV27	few	CASSLGTGFEQYF	TGTGCCAGCAGTTTAGGGACAGGGTTCGAGCAGTACTTC
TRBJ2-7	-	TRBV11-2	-	CASSLVGSSYEQYF	TGTGCCAGCAGCTTAGTGGGGAGCTCCTACGAGCAGTACTTC